Detailed here is one TCR beta chain. This specimen comes from a study of cytomegalovirus exposure and HLA in healthy donors. The PCR had 60 Vbeta and 13 Jbeta primers. Here immunoSEQ multiplex PCR was the method, and the copy in TCRdb shows in-frame clones only, minus some. Here the sample table reports 34,000 or so clones. Per the germline V gene, CDR1 is ENHRY and CDR2 is SYGVKD. There are 12 residues in the CDR3. V lost 11 bases and J 4 bases, leaving 12 bases between the germline ends. The TCR was taken from a woman between 35 and 50 years old in good health and CMV-seropositive. The chain couples TRBV10-3 to TRBJ1-5, with a possible D match to TRBD1 (5 bases). The sample comprised PBMCs. The CDR3 reads CAAGTENQPQHF. The CDR3 DNA sequence: TGTGCCGCGGGGACGGAGAATCAGCCCCAGCATTTT.